This TCR beta chain was documented in a study of Ad26.COV2.S vaccination and SARS-CoV-2 variants. Study-level information: Participants got Ad26.COV2.S intramuscularly, once or twice 56 days apart.

The CDR3 extends over 16 amino acids. V was pared by 2 bases and J by 0 bases, with 13 bases between. Per germline, CDR1 MNHEY and CDR2 SVGAGI. Some clones are missing from TCRdb's copy, which holds only in-frame ones; the method was immunoSEQ multiplex PCR. Of some 300,000 clones listed, 86% are singletons. Sample treatment: roughly 19 received Ad26.COV2.S at low or high dose, single or two shots; roughly five received placebo; per-sample allocation not given. The investigators took samples on day 63 after the first vaccine or placebo injection. The TCR originated in a person between 18 and 60 years old who received the Ad26.COV2.S COVID-19 vaccine or a placebo. Sequenced here: peripheral blood, sampled in a trial of Ad26.COV2.S vaccine versus placebo. The V gene is TRBV6-5, the J gene TRBJ1-2; D remains unclear. In nucleotides, the CDR3 is TGTGCCAGCAGTTACACCGGGTACGGATCTAACTATGGCTACACCTTC. It encodes CASSYTGYGSNYGYTF.